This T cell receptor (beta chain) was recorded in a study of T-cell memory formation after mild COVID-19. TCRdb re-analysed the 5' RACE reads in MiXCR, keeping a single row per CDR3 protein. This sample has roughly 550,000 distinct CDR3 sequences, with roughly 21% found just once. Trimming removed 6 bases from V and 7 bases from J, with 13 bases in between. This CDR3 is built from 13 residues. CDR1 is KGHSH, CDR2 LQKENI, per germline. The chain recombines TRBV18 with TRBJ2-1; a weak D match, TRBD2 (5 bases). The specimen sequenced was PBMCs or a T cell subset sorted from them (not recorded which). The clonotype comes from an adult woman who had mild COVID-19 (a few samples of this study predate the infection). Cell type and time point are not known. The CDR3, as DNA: TGTGCCAGCTCTACGGCGCCGGGGAATGAGCAGTTCTTC. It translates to CASSTAPGNEQFF.